A selection of T cell receptor beta chains follows, all from one sample in a study of T cells after yellow fever vaccination. TCRdb re-called the 5' RACE reads through MiXCR, storing one row per CDR3 protein. Of hundreds of thousands of distinct CDR3 sequences in the sample, approximately 9% are singletons; the top ten hold more than 15%. Sequenced here: PBMCs, sampled on the day of the first yellow fever vaccination. These receptors were obtained from a man between 18 and 29 years old who received the YFV17D yellow fever vaccine. The CDR3 runs from the conserved cysteine through the conserved F or W. Fields, in order: D gene, clone size, V gene, J gene, CDR3 DNA, CDR3 protein. The D gene is left open where the match is weak. A clone size is listed for some rows: how often the clone was seen (once, few, many), or a class if it is expanded.

D gene: NA; clone size: few; V gene: TRBV4-1; J gene: TRBJ2-3; CDR3 DNA: TGCGCCAGCAGCCAATTACTTCAGGGGGGTACGCAGTATTTT; CDR3 protein: CASSQLLQGGTQYF
D gene: NA; clone size: few; V gene: TRBV6-1; J gene: TRBJ1-6; CDR3 DNA: TGTGCCAGCACCCTCACTTCGGGAAATTCACCCCTCCACTTT; CDR3 protein: CASTLTSGNSPLHF
D gene: NA; clone size: few; V gene: TRBV7-7; J gene: TRBJ1-1; CDR3 DNA: TGTGCTAGCAGCCAGGACTCGAACACTGAAGCTTTCTTT; CDR3 protein: CASSQDSNTEAFF
D gene: NA; clone size: NA; V gene: TRBV5-6; J gene: TRBJ2-5; CDR3 DNA: TGTGCCAGCAGCAGATTACAGGCGCCAGAGACCCAGTACTTC; CDR3 protein: CASSRLQAPETQYF
D gene: NA; clone size: many; V gene: TRBV27; J gene: TRBJ2-3; CDR3 DNA: TGTGCCCGTCCGTGGAGGATCGGCGCAGATACGCAGTATTTT; CDR3 protein: CARPWRIGADTQYF
D gene: NA; clone size: many; V gene: TRBV11-2; J gene: TRBJ2-5; CDR3 DNA: TGTGCCAGCAGCCCACACCCTAGCGACCTGATGTCTGTGGGCCAAGAGACCCAGTACTTC; CDR3 protein: CASSPHPSDLMSVGQETQYF
D gene: NA; clone size: many; V gene: TRBV7-2; J gene: TRBJ2-3; CDR3 DNA: TGCGCCAGCAGCTTGGTCGGCAGCACAGATACGCAGTATTTT; CDR3 protein: CASSLVGSTDTQYF
D gene: TRBD1; clone size: NA; V gene: TRBV7-3; J gene: TRBJ2-7; CDR3 DNA: TGTGCCAGCAGCCCGCTGTCCCGGACAGGGTTGTCAGAGCAGTACTTC; CDR3 protein: CASSPLSRTGLSEQYF
D gene: TRBD2; clone size: NA; V gene: TRBV6-5; J gene: TRBJ2-1; CDR3 DNA: TGTGCCAGCAGCGGTGGGAGTAGCGGGGAGAAGTACAATGAGCAGTTCTTC; CDR3 protein: CASSGGSSGEKYNEQFF
D gene: NA; clone size: NA; V gene: TRBV28; J gene: TRBJ1-2; CDR3 DNA: TGTGCCAGCAGTTCGGTAGGACAAAGTACGGCCTACACCTTC; CDR3 protein: CASSSVGQSTAYTF
D gene: NA; clone size: many; V gene: TRBV12-3/TRBV12-4; J gene: TRBJ2-1; CDR3 DNA: TGTGCCAGCAGTTTACTACTGGCCAATGAGCAGTTCTTC; CDR3 protein: CASSLLLANEQFF
D gene: TRBD1; clone size: few; V gene: TRBV19; J gene: TRBJ1-6; CDR3 DNA: TGTGCCAGTAATGGACAGGGAGGATTCGGAGGATCACCCCTCCACTTT; CDR3 protein: CASNGQGGFGGSPLHF
D gene: TRBD2; clone size: NA; V gene: TRBV11-2; J gene: TRBJ2-7; CDR3 DNA: TGTGCCAGCAGGTTGACTAGCACCTACGAGCAGTACTTC; CDR3 protein: CASRLTSTYEQYF
D gene: NA; clone size: NA; V gene: TRBV6-5; J gene: TRBJ2-6; CDR3 DNA: TGTGCCAGCAGTTACTCGACTTGGGGCTCTGGGGCCAACGTCCTGACTTTC; CDR3 protein: CASSYSTWGSGANVLTF
D gene: TRBD1; clone size: NA; V gene: TRBV6-5; J gene: TRBJ2-1; CDR3 DNA: TGTGCCAGCAGTTCCCCCCGTCCCGGACAGGTCAATGAGCAGTTCTTC; CDR3 protein: CASSSPRPGQVNEQFF
D gene: NA; clone size: few; V gene: TRBV7-9; J gene: TRBJ1-1; CDR3 DNA: TGTGCCAGCAGCTCCCAGGGAGAGAACACTGAAGCTTTCTTT; CDR3 protein: CASSSQGENTEAFF
D gene: TRBD2; clone size: NA; V gene: TRBV27; J gene: TRBJ2-1; CDR3 DNA: TGTGCCAGCAGCCGTAGGGCTAGCGGCGAGCAGTTCTTC; CDR3 protein: CASSRRASGEQFF
D gene: NA; clone size: many; V gene: TRBV11-1; J gene: TRBJ2-7; CDR3 DNA: TGTGCCAGCAGCTTAATCTCGAGGAGGGGTGATGACGAGCAGTACTTC; CDR3 protein: CASSLISRRGDDEQYF
D gene: NA; clone size: NA; V gene: TRBV12-3/TRBV12-4; J gene: TRBJ2-5; CDR3 DNA: TGTGCCAGCAGCTCGACATTAGATAGGCGCCAAGAGACCCAGTACTTC; CDR3 protein: CASSSTLDRRQETQYF
D gene: TRBD1; clone size: many; V gene: TRBV6-5; J gene: TRBJ2-1; CDR3 DNA: TGTGCCAGCAGTTCAGACAGGGGCAATGAGCAGTTCTTC; CDR3 protein: CASSSDRGNEQFF
D gene: NA; clone size: many; V gene: TRBV4-1; J gene: TRBJ2-2; CDR3 DNA: TGCGCCAGCAGCCAAGTAGGAGGGGGCGGCACCGGGGAGCTGTTTTTT; CDR3 protein: CASSQVGGGGTGELFF
D gene: NA; clone size: few; V gene: TRBV5-1; J gene: TRBJ2-1; CDR3 DNA: TGCGCCAGCAGCTTCCCCACGTACAATGAGCAGTTCTTC; CDR3 protein: CASSFPTYNEQFF
D gene: NA; clone size: NA; V gene: TRBV11-2; J gene: TRBJ2-4; CDR3 DNA: TGTGCCAGCAGCTTGCGGGGAAACCCTTGGGAAAACATTCAGTACTTC; CDR3 protein: CASSLRGNPWENIQYF
D gene: NA; clone size: NA; V gene: TRBV7-9; J gene: TRBJ1-1; CDR3 DNA: TGTGCCAGCAGACAACAGATGAACACTGAAGCTTTCTTT; CDR3 protein: CASRQQMNTEAFF
D gene: NA; clone size: many; V gene: TRBV11-2; J gene: TRBJ2-1; CDR3 DNA: TGTGCCAGCAGCTTAGGGGACAATGAGCAGTTCTTC; CDR3 protein: CASSLGDNEQFF
D gene: TRBD1; clone size: few; V gene: TRBV5-1; J gene: TRBJ1-1; CDR3 DNA: TGCGCCAGCAGATCCCTTGACAGGGGCACTGAAGCTTTCTTT; CDR3 protein: CASRSLDRGTEAFF
D gene: NA; clone size: many; V gene: TRBV12-3/TRBV12-4; J gene: TRBJ1-5; CDR3 DNA: TGTGCCAGCAGTTTAGAAGGGGGGGGGCCCCAGCATTTT; CDR3 protein: CASSLEGGGPQHF
D gene: NA; clone size: many; V gene: TRBV12-3/TRBV12-4; J gene: TRBJ2-2; CDR3 DNA: TGTGCCAGCAGTTTAGGTGGGAGCGTCGCCGGGGAGCTGTTTTTT; CDR3 protein: CASSLGGSVAGELFF
D gene: NA; clone size: many; V gene: TRBV7-6; J gene: TRBJ2-4; CDR3 DNA: TGTGCCAGCAGCTCAACCTACTTAAACATTCAGTACTTC; CDR3 protein: CASSSTYLNIQYF